This TCR beta chain originates from a study of cytomegalovirus exposure and HLA in healthy donors. General study results and limits: In a later analysis, CMV-associated beta chains were mostly HLA-associated, it appeared. HLA-A and HLA-B allele assignments for most subjects were reportedly predicted accurately using TCR beta sequences.

In regard to this clone: Antigen unknown.

The PCR used 60 Vbeta and 13 Jbeta primers. In the source study's methods: It was a later analysis that counted around 85 million unique TCR beta chains, of which about 10 million were shared. Assay: immunoSEQ multiplex PCR; the TCRdb copy retains only in-frame clones and omits some. The D gene and trimming were derived from the DNA, and the V and J assignments and clone size from that table. The table includes nearly 200,000 clones, roughly 77% detected once. Participants comprised healthy donors of bone marrow. Germline V gene sequence: CDR1 MNHEY, CDR2 SVGAGI. The V end lost 8 bases, the J end lost 6 bases, and 19 bases lay between the germline ends. CDR3 length equals 14 residues.

The chain joins TRBV6-5 to TRBJ1-2; tentatively, D is TRBD1 (6 bases). The receptor comes from a male donor in good health and CMV-seropositive. Sequencing input: PBMCs. CDR3 loop: CASHYRTARDGYTF. DNA of the CDR3: TGTGCCAGCCACTATCGGACAGCGCGTGATGGCTACACCTTC.